The 20 T cell receptor beta chains reported below all come from one sample, sequenced in a study of yellow fever vaccine responses in identical twins. In TCRdb, the RT-PCR reads were re-called with MiXCR into one record per CDR3 protein. The sample has about 5,400 distinct CDR3 sequences, more than 80% seen once. The specimen was T cells from blood (PBMCs), unsorted or a sorted subset (not recorded which), collected before or after yellow fever vaccination (not recorded which). The receptor source for this set is a woman between 18 and 29 years old who received the yellow fever vaccine.

CDR3 nucleotides: TGTGCCAGCAGCTTAGGACAGGGGAGGTTTGAAGATACGCAGTATTTT. Amino acid sequence: CASSLGQGRFEDTQYF. The chain carries TRBV11-2 and TRBJ2-3, with 8 bases matching TRBD1. The CDR3 has 16 amino acids. Germline CDR1 and CDR2: SGHAT and FQNNGV. Losses at the gene ends were 1 base for V and 5 bases for J; bases not matched to a gene: 8. Drawing the rest from reference TRBV11-2 and TRBJ2-3, the complete variable domain is EAGVAQSPRYKIIEKRQSVAFWCNPISGHATLYWYQQILGQGPKLLIQFQNNGVVDDSQLPKDRFSAERLKGVDSTLKIQPAKLEDSAVYLCASSLGQGRFEDTQYFGPGTRLTVL.

The chain has TRBV4-1 and TRBJ1-4, with no clear D. The germline V and J ends were trimmed by 2 bases and 6 bases, with 13 bases remaining between them. The CDR3 length is 15 residues. Germline values: CDR1 MGHRA, CDR2 YSYEKL. The CDR3 nucleotides read TGCGCCAGCAGCCAATATGGGCCGGTGGATGAAAAACTGTTTTTT. This gives the protein CASSQYGPVDEKLFF.

The chain links TRBV6-2 or TRBV6-3 to TRBJ2-7; D assignment may be TRBD1 or TRBD2 (5 bases each). The CDR3 loop spans 13 amino acids. Germline lookup yields CDR1 MNHEY and CDR2 SVGEGT. V was trimmed by 6 bases and J by 2 bases, leaving 11 bases between them. The CDR3 coding sequence is TGTGCCAGCAGCCAGGGAGATCCCTACGAGCAGTACTTC. Its translation is CASSQGDPYEQYF.

This clonotype was counted once. The chain links TRBV7-3 to TRBJ2-5; TRBD1 matches 8 bases. Germline CDR1 reads SGHTA; CDR2 reads FQGTGA. The CDR3 length is 13 residues. V gave up 5 bases and J gave up 5 bases; unmatched junction bases: 4. CDR3 sequence (DNA): TGTGCCAGCAGCAGGACAGGGTGGGAGACCCAGTACTTC. Translation gives CASSRTGWETQYF.

The V call is TRBV6-2 or TRBV6-3, the J call TRBJ1-3, with 7 bases that match TRBD1. This CDR3 has 16 residues. Germline V gene data show CDR1 as MNHEY and CDR2 as SVGEGT. Trimming removed 6 bases from V and 0 bases from J; junction bases left unmatched: 8. Here the CDR3 reads CASRTNRGFSGNTIYF. The DNA for the CDR3 is TGTGCCAGCAGGACGAACAGGGGCTTCTCTGGAAACACCATATATTTT.

The chain uses TRBV7-9 and TRBJ2-1; D is possibly TRBD2 (5 bases). Germline V lookup: CDR1 SEHNR, CDR2 FQNEAQ (reference sequence). The CDR3 is 16 residues long. Trimming removed 2 bases at V and 5 bases at J, with 16 bases between. In nucleotides, the CDR3 is TGTGCCAGCAGCTTAATGGAGGTCGTGGAGGACAATGAGCAGTTCTTC. It encodes CASSLMEVVEDNEQFF.

The chain carries TRBV28 and TRBJ1-5; D might be TRBD1 (6 bases). This CDR3 comprises 16 residues. Between the trimmed V and J ends, which lost 7 bases and 2 bases, there was a span of 18 bases. Germline-derived CDR1 and CDR2 are MDHEN and SYDVKM. CDR3 bases: TGTGCCAGCACCGTGACAGGCCTTGTCGGCAATCAGCCCCAGCATTTT. It is translated as CASTVTGLVGNQPQHF.

This clonotype was seen once. The rearrangement links TRBV7-2 to TRBJ2-7, with D possibly being TRBD2 (5 bases). V was shortened by 5 bases and J by 1 base, with 15 bases between the two germline ends. In germline, CDR1 is SGHTA, CDR2 FQGNSA. The CDR3 consists of 15 residues. The CDR3 DNA is TGTGCCAGCAGCCCACGCCCAGAGGGATCCTACGAGCAGTACTTC. Residues: CASSPRPEGSYEQYF.

The chain joins TRBV3-1 to TRBJ2-1; D call uncertain. The germline V and J ends were trimmed by 1 base and 7 bases, with 8 bases remaining between them. CDR1 and CDR2 (germline): LGHDT, YNNKEL (reference sequence). CDR3 length: 13 amino acids. The CDR3 DNA reads TGTGCCAGCAGCCAAGTGGGCATTAATGAGCAGTTCTTC. Translating it yields CASSQVGINEQFF.

This chain joins TRBV7-3 and TRBJ2-1; 8 positions match TRBD1. CDR1 SGHTA and CDR2 FQGTGA come from the germline V gene. The CDR3 is made up of 14 amino acids. Unmatched junction bases numbered 6, after V lost 6 bases and J lost 5 bases. The CDR3 protein is CASRLDRVNNEQFF. The CDR3 bases are TGTGCCAGCAGACTGGACAGGGTCAACAATGAGCAGTTCTTC.

The chain has TRBV11-3 and TRBJ2-2, with 9 positions matching TRBD2. The CDR3 runs to 17 residues. Trimming cost V 3 bases and J 4 bases; bases outside gene matches: 9. In germline, CDR1 is SGHNT, CDR2 YENEEA. This chain's CDR3 is CASSFTTASGATGELFF. The DNA for the CDR3 is TGTGCCAGCAGCTTTACTACGGCTAGCGGGGCCACCGGGGAGCTGTTTTTT.

This clonotype was recorded a few times. The genes are TRBV6-2 or TRBV6-3 and TRBJ2-7; D not certain. The CDR3 spans 14 residues. The germline V gene has CDR1 MNHEY and CDR2 SVGEGT. V was pared by 0 bases and J by 5 bases, with 11 bases between. The CDR3 sequence: CASSYSAADNEQYF. The CDR3 DNA follows: TGTGCCAGCAGTTACTCGGCAGCAGACAACGAGCAGTACTTC.

The V gene is TRBV12-3 or TRBV12-4, the J gene TRBJ2-2; unclear D gene. The V end was cut by 5 bases, the J end by 4 bases, with 8 bases between. This CDR3 spans 13 amino acids. The CDR3 nucleotides read TGTGCCAGCAGTCTCAACCCCACCGGGGAGCTGTTTTTT. Its translation is CASSLNPTGELFF.

Comments on this clonotype: A read error may produce the germline difference seen at one junction end. The chain uses TRBV2 and TRBJ2-7, with D hard to call. The length of the CDR3 is 13 residues. CDR1 is SNHLY, CDR2 FYNNEI, per germline. The CDR3 spells CAISESLYDEQYF. CDR3 nucleotides: TGTGCCATCAGTGAAAGTCTATACGACGAGCAGTACTTC. The whole variable domain, filled in from reference TRBV2 and TRBJ2-7, reads EPEVTQTPSHQVTQMGQEVILRCVPISNHLYFYWYRQILGQKVEFLVSFYNNEISEKSEIFDDQFSVERPDGSNFTLKIRSTKLEDSAMYFCAISESLYDEQYFGPGTRLTVT.

V gene TRBV30 combines with J gene TRBJ1-3; 8 nucleotides match TRBD1. Germline values: CDR1 GTSNPN, CDR2 SVGIG (reference sequence). CDR3 size: 15 residues. V trimming: 2 bases; J trimming: 3 bases; junction bases outside the gene matches: 6. CDR3 in amino acids: CAWSSAGGIGNTIYF. In nucleotides, the CDR3 is TGTGCCTGGAGTTCGGCAGGGGGCATTGGAAACACCATATATTTT.

This chain uses TRBV18 with TRBJ2-1; D might be TRBD1 (6 bases). Trimming left V 6 bases short and J 4 bases short, with 7 bases between. CDR3 size: 12 residues. Germline loops: CDR1 KGHSH, CDR2 LQKENI. CDR3 coding DNA: TGTGCCAGCTCGGGGGCATACAATGAGCAGTTCTTC. It specifies CASSGAYNEQFF.

The chain combines TRBV10-3 with TRBJ2-2; D unresolved. CDR1 and CDR2 (germline): ENHRY, SYGVKD. With 7 bases removed from V and 7 bases from J, the gap between germline ends came to 7 bases. CDR3 size: 11 residues. CDR3 residues: CAIMLDGELFF. DNA for the CDR3: TGTGCCATCATGTTGGACGGGGAGCTGTTTTTT.

This chain joins TRBV11-2 and TRBJ2-3; possibly TRBD2 for D (5 bases). This CDR3 spans 17 amino acids. V was clipped by 0 bases and J by 4 bases, with 17 bases between them. CDR1 is SGHAT, CDR2 FQNNGV, per germline. CDR3 sequence (DNA): TGTGCCAGCAGCTTAGACAAAGGGAGTAGGCGGTCAGATACGCAGTATTTT. As protein: CASSLDKGSRRSDTQYF.

The genes are TRBV15 and TRBJ2-7; 7 positions agree with TRBD1. This CDR3 has 15 residues. Trimming took 3 bases from V and 1 from J; bases not matched to a gene: 6. The germline CDR1 and CDR2 sequences are LNHNV and YYDKDF (reference sequence). The CDR3 coding sequence is TGTGCCACCAGCAGCTTTAGACAGGGATCCTACGAGCAGTACTTC. Protein product: CATSSFRQGSYEQYF.

This chain uses TRBV15 with TRBJ2-4, with 9 bases identical to TRBD1. This CDR3 region has 15 residues. Losses at the gene ends were 2 bases for V and 6 bases for J; bases not matched to a gene: 5. From germline, CDR1 is LNHNV and CDR2 YYDKDF (reference sequence). CDR3 DNA: TGTGCCACCAGCAGATACGGGACAGGGTTAAACATTCAGTACTTC. As protein: CATSRYGTGLNIQYF.